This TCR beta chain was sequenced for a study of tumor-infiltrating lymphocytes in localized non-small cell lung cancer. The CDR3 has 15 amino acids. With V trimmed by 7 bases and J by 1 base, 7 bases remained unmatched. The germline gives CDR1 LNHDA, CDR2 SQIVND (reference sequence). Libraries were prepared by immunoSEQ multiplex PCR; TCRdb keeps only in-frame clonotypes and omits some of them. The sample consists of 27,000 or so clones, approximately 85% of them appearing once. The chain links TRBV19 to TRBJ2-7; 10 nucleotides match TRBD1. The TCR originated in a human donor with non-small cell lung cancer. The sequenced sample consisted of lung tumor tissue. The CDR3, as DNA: TGTGCCAGTAAGCAGGGACAGGGGCCATCCTACGAGCAGTACTTC. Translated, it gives CASKQGQGPSYEQYF.